A single sample is the source of the 25 T cell receptor beta chains below, sequenced in a study of CDR3 diversity in severe acne. TCRdb analysed the PCR reads with MiXCR anew, one entry per CDR3 protein. The table has about 93,000 distinct CDR3 sequences, 45% to 55% seen once. Sequencing was carried out using blood. These receptors were taken from a male donor in good health, serving as a control.

The rearrangement joins TRBV24-1 to TRBJ2-3; D gene ambiguous. The CDR3 has 15 amino acids. Trimming cost V 4 bases and J 1 base, with 11 bases left between them. Per the germline V gene, CDR1 is KGHDR and CDR2 is SFDVKD. The CDR3 coding sequence is TGTGCCACCAGTGACCTGGGCCCAGGCACAGATACGCAGTATTTT. Amino acid sequence: CATSDLGPGTDTQYF.

Turning to this clonotype: A read error may account for a junction end that differs from germline. The J gene is TRBJ2-7, the V gene TRBV5-5; 11 bases map to TRBD2. CDR1 is SGHKS and CDR2 is YYEKEE in the germline V gene (reference sequence). The CDR3 runs 16 residues. The CDR3 nucleotides read TGTGCCGGCAGCGACAGCGGGACTAGCGGCTCCTACGAGCAGTACTTC. As protein: CAGSDSGTSGSYEQYF. Supplemented by reference TRBV5-5 and TRBJ2-7, the full variable domain reads DAGVTQSPTHLIKTRGQQVTLRCSPISGHKSVSWYQQVLGQGPQFIFQYYEKEERGRGNFPDRFSARQFPNYSSELNVNALLLGDSALYLCAGSDSGTSGSYEQYFGPGTRLTVT.

The V gene is TRBV20-1, the J gene TRBJ2-2, with 10 positions matching TRBD1. The CDR3 loop spans 14 amino acids. Unmatched junction bases numbered 3, after V lost 2 bases and J lost 6 bases. Per germline, CDR1 DFQATT and CDR2 SNEGSKA (reference sequence). Here the CDR3 reads CSARRDRGSGELFF. The CDR3 coding sequence is TGCAGTGCTAGACGGGACAGGGGTTCCGGGGAGCTGTTTTTT.

With regard to this clonotype: This could be a read error, since a much larger clone is one nucleotide away. The rearrangement links TRBV5-6 to TRBJ1-4, with no clear D. The CDR3 is 14 residues long. The germline gives CDR1 SGHDT, CDR2 YYEEEE. The CDR3 is CASSFQTLNERLFF. The CDR3 bases are TGTGCCAGCAGCTTCCAAACCCTTAATGAAAGACTGTTTTTT.

Worth noting for this clonotype: A read error may be the cause here, since a much bigger clone is one base away. The V call is TRBV6-6, the J call TRBJ2-1; D unresolved. V was clipped by 6 bases and J by 6 bases, with 15 bases between them. This CDR3 has 14 residues. Germline lookup yields CDR1 MNHNY and CDR2 SVGAGI (reference sequence). The CDR3 sequence: CASSKDPPGNEQFF. The CDR3 DNA is TGTGCCAGCAGCAAAGATCCCCCCGGCAATGAGCAGTTCTTC.

J is TRBJ2-5 and V is TRBV3-1; 9 nucleotides align to TRBD1. The DNA end favors TRBJ2-4, so the J call may be wrong. Germline V gene sequence: CDR1 LGHDT, CDR2 YNNKEL (reference sequence). CDR3 length equals 16 residues. The CDR3 sequence: CASSQMAGQGGNIQYF. In nucleotides, the CDR3 is TGTGCCAGCAGCCAGATGGCGGGACAGGGTGGGAACATTCAGTACTTC.

The chain couples TRBV10-3 to TRBJ2-7; tentative D call: TRBD1 (6 bases). The germline V and J ends were trimmed by 7 bases and 4 bases, with 11 bases remaining between them. CDR1 is ENHRY and CDR2 is SYGVKD in the germline V gene. This CDR3 is 12 amino acids long. The CDR3 region is CAINNGQYEQYF. In nucleotides, the CDR3 is TGTGCCATCAACAACGGACAGTACGAGCAGTACTTC.

This clonotype is deemed medium-sized. This chain links TRBV2 with TRBJ1-5; D is uncertain. Deletions cut 3 bases from V and 4 bases from J, with 7 bases between. The CDR3 runs 13 residues. Germline CDR1 is SNHLY and CDR2 is FYNNEI. This CDR3 reads CASSDMGNQPQHF. In DNA form, the CDR3 reads TGTGCCAGCAGTGACATGGGAAATCAGCCCCAGCATTTT.

The chain has TRBV2 and TRBJ2-7; the match to TRBD2 covers 8 bases. CDR1 is SNHLY, CDR2 FYNNEI, per germline. The J segment lost 5 bases and the V segment lost 5 bases, leaving 8 bases of the junction unmatched. The CDR3 extends over 14 amino acids. In DNA form, the CDR3 reads TGTGCCAGCAGTAACACGGGGGGGCGGAACGAGCAGTACTTC. Its translation: CASSNTGGRNEQYF.

The V gene is TRBV10-3, the J gene TRBJ1-2; D not resolved. The CDR3 consists of 13 residues. V was clipped by 4 bases and J by 8 bases, with 14 bases between them. Germline V lookup: CDR1 ENHRY, CDR2 SYGVKD. The CDR3 spells CAISVDGRVGYTF. DNA of the CDR3: TGTGCCATCAGTGTGGACGGCCGGGTCGGCTACACCTTC.

By proportion, this clonotype is medium-sized. The chain uses TRBV29-1 and TRBJ2-6; D may correspond to TRBD1 or TRBD2 (5 bases each). In germline, CDR1 is SQVTM, CDR2 ANQGSEA. The CDR3 loop spans 18 amino acids. Trimming removed 1 base at V and 0 bases at J, with 16 bases between. Written as DNA, the CDR3 is TGCAGCGTTGAAGCGCAAGGGGCGGGTATCTCTGGGGCCAACGTCCTGACTTTC. Amino acids: CSVEAQGAGISGANVLTF.

Many counts were recorded for this clonotype. This chain uses TRBV27 with TRBJ2-7; TRBD1 matches 12 bases. The germline CDR1 and CDR2 sequences are MNHEY and SMNVEV (reference sequence). V was clipped by 8 bases and J by 3 bases; unmatched bases: 5. CDR3 length: 14 residues. The CDR3: CASWGQGAIYEQYF. The CDR3 DNA reads as TGTGCCAGCTGGGGACAGGGGGCGATCTACGAGCAGTACTTC.

The rearrangement joins TRBV7-9 to TRBJ2-7; 9 positions agree with TRBD2. Germline V gene lookup returns CDR1 SEHNR and CDR2 FQNEAQ (reference sequence). This CDR3 region has 14 residues. The V segment lost 2 bases and the J segment 3 bases; nucleotides outside the gene matches: 2. The CDR3 coding sequence is TGTGCCAGCAGCTTATCGCGGGGGGGCTACGAGCAGTACTTC. Translated: CASSLSRGGYEQYF.

This clonotype was found many times. This chain uses TRBV28 with TRBJ1-1; D is undetermined. The CDR3 runs to 14 residues. The V gene lost 5 bases and the J gene lost 4 bases, with 14 bases spanning the gap. Germline CDR1 reads MDHEN; CDR2 reads SYDVKM. CDR3 nucleotides: TGTGCCAGCAGTCCCCTCCGAGATAGCACTGAAGCTTTCTTT. It translates to CASSPLRDSTEAFF.

The V call is TRBV14, the J call TRBJ2-7; 14 bases match TRBD2. Germline V lookup: CDR1 SGHDN, CDR2 FVKESK. This CDR3 has 18 residues. V gave up 5 bases and J gave up 5 bases; unmatched junction bases: 14. The CDR3 loop reads CASSAYTGTSGSMNEQYF. The CDR3 DNA reads as TGTGCCAGCAGCGCCTATACCGGGACTAGCGGGAGTATGAACGAGCAGTACTTC.

There are a few counts of this clonotype. This sequence joins TRBV28 and TRBJ1-5, with TRBD1 as a possible D gene (6 bases). The CDR3 consists of 14 residues. Trimming stripped 10 bases from V and 2 bases from J, with 15 bases between. The germline CDR1 and CDR2 sequences are MDHEN and SYDVKM. The CDR3 region has the DNA TGTGCCATATCACTGGAGGGGGGCAATCAGCCCCAGCATTTT. Its translation is CAISLEGGNQPQHF.

V gene TRBV24-1 combines with J gene TRBJ2-1; D possibly corresponds to TRBD2 (5 bases). Trimming took off 6 bases at V and 2 bases at J, with 10 bases between the two ends. The CDR3 consists of 14 residues. Germline-derived CDR1 and CDR2 are KGHDR and SFDVKD. The CDR3, as DNA: TGTGCCACCAGTCTAGCCCCGCCCTACAATGAGCAGTTCTTC. Amino acid sequence: CATSLAPPYNEQFF.

V usage is TRBV20-1 and J usage is TRBJ1-3, with 8 bases fitting TRBD1. J gave up 1 base and V 6 bases, and 5 bases lay outside the gene matches. Germline lookup yields CDR1 DFQATT and CDR2 SNEGSKA (reference sequence). The CDR3 is made up of 14 amino acids. The CDR3 DNA follows: TGCAGTGCGCCGCGACAGGGGTCTGGAAACACCATATATTTT. Translating gives CSAPRQGSGNTIYF.

Turning to this clonotype: One end of the junction is discordant with germline, which a read error may explain. The chain employs TRBV5-8 and TRBJ2-7, with TRBD1 matching 9 bases. CDR3 size: 15 residues. Germline assignment: CDR1 SGHTS and CDR2 YDEGEE. DNA for the CDR3: TGCGCCAGCAGCCAACCGGACAGGGGCTCCTACGAGCAGTACTTC. Translation gives CASSQPDRGSYEQYF. Based on the CDR3 plus reference TRBV5-8 and TRBJ2-7, the full variable domain is EAGVTQSPTHLIKTRGQQATLRCSPISGHTSVYWYQQALGLGLQFLLWYDEGEERNRGNFPPRFSGRQFPNYSSELNVNALELEDSALYLCASSQPDRGSYEQYFGPGTRLTVT.

This rearrangement joins TRBV20-1 to TRBJ1-1; perhaps TRBD1 as D (5 bases). Germline V gene data show CDR1 as DFQATT and CDR2 as SNEGSKA (reference sequence). This CDR3 comprises 14 residues. Trimming removed 7 bases at V and 7 bases at J, with 22 bases between. In DNA form, the CDR3 reads TGCAGTGGTCGCACGGGGAATGAGAGGGGTGAAGCTTTCTTT. This codes for CSGRTGNERGEAFF.

The genes are TRBV6-4 and TRBJ1-6; 8 bases fit TRBD1. V lost 10 bases and J lost 5; bases outside the gene matches: 7. CDR3 length: 14 residues. The germline V gene has CDR1 MRHNA and CDR2 SNTAGT. The CDR3 bases are TGTGCCACCGTCCCGGGACAGGATAATTCACCCCTCCACTTT. Encoded protein: CATVPGQDNSPLHF.

The chain links TRBV7-6 to TRBJ1-1, with unresolved D. CDR1 SGHVS and CDR2 FNYEAQ come from the germline V gene. The CDR3 loop spans 14 amino acids. V lost 5 bases, J lost 14 bases, and 24 bases lay in between. The CDR3 here is CASSLGQMRDGYFF. In DNA form, the CDR3 reads TGTGCCAGCAGCCTTGGCCAAATGAGGGATGGCTACTTCTTT.

This clonotype was seen many times. This chain connects TRBV11-3 to TRBJ2-1, with 7 positions matching TRBD2. The CDR3 is made up of 14 amino acids. V shed 3 bases, J shed 2 bases, and the junction held 1 base outside the gene matches. Germline lookup yields CDR1 SGHNT and CDR2 YENEEA. The CDR3 loop reads CASSFGGAYNEQFF. The CDR3 nucleotides are TGTGCCAGCAGCTTTGGGGGGGCCTACAATGAGCAGTTCTTC. Full variable domain (outside the CDR3, taken from reference TRBV11-3 and TRBJ2-1): EAGVVQSPRYKIIEKKQPVAFWCNPISGHNTLYWYLQNLGQGPELLIRYENEEAVDDSQLPKDRFSAERLKGVDSTLKIQPAELGDSAVYLCASSFGGAYNEQFFGPGTRLTVL.

As to this clonotype: It is likely a read error, because the conserved phenylalanine at the end of the CDR3 is missing. Because the CDR3's place on the DNA is in doubt, the DNA is left out and the CDR3 is given as listed by TCRdb. CDR3 residues: CASSEATALH. The chain links TRBV6-1 to TRBJ2-3. A total of 10 residues make up the CDR3, ends included. Germline V lookup: CDR1 MNHNS, CDR2 SASEGT.

This chain connects TRBV2 to TRBJ1-1; D might be TRBD1 (6 bases). CDR1 and CDR2 (germline): SNHLY, FYNNEI. The CDR3 consists of 13 residues. The V end was cut by 9 bases, the J end by 1 base, with 12 bases between. This CDR3 reads CASSDRPNTEAFF. DNA for the CDR3: TGTGCCAGTTCGGACAGACCGAACACTGAAGCTTTCTTT.